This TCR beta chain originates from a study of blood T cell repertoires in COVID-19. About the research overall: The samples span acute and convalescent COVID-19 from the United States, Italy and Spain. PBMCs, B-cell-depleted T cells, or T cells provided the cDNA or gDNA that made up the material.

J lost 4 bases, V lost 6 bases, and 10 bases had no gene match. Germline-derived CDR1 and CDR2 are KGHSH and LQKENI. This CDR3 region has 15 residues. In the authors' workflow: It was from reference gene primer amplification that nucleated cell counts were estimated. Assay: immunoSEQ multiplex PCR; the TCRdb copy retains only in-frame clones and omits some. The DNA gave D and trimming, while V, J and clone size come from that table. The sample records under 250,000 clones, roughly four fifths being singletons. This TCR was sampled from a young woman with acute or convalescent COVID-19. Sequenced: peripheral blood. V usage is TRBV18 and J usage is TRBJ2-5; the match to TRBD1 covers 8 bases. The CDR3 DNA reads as TGTGCCAGCTCCCTCCGGACAGGGACGGGAGAGACCCAGTACTTC. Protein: CASSLRTGTGETQYF.